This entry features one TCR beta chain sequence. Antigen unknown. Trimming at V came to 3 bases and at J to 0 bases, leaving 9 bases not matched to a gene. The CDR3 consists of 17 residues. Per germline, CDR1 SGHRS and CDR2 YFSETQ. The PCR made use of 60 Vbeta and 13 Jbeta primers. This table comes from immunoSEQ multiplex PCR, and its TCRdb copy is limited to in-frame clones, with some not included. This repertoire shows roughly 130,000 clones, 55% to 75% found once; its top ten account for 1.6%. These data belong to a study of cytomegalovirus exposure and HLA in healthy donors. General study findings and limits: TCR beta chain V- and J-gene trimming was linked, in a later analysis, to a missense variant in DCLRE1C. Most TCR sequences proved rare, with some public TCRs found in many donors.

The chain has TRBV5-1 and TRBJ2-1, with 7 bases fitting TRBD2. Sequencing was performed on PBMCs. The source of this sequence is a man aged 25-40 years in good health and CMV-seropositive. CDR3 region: CASSSLWEGVSYNEQFF. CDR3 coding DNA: TGCGCCAGCAGCTCCCTGTGGGAGGGAGTCTCCTACAATGAGCAGTTCTTC.